A single T cell receptor (beta chain) is shown here with its context. The germline CDR1 and CDR2 sequences are SGHRS and YFSETQ. Trimming removed 2 bases from V and 0 bases from J; junction bases left unmatched: 7. The CDR3 spans 18 residues. The sample originates from a study of T-cell reconstitution after alpha-beta-depleted transplantation in children. Unique molecular identifiers were used in preparing the TCRbeta library. Using its own MiXCR run on the PCR reads, TCRdb lists one record per CDR3 protein. Of 800,000 to 1,000,000 distinct CDR3 sequences listed, about 29% are singletons. This TCR was sampled from a boy under two years old who had a stem cell transplant for SCID, so the T cells may come from the graft donor. The gene calls are TRBV5-1 and TRBJ2-3; 12 nucleotides match TRBD2. The source material was PBMCs, mostly from graft donor cells, sampled 360 days after TCRalphabeta/CD19-depleted stem cell transplant. The CDR3 sequence: CASSFHGLAGSSTDTQYF. CDR3 nucleotide sequence: TGCGCCAGCAGCTTCCACGGACTAGCGGGGTCTAGCACAGATACGCAGTATTTT.